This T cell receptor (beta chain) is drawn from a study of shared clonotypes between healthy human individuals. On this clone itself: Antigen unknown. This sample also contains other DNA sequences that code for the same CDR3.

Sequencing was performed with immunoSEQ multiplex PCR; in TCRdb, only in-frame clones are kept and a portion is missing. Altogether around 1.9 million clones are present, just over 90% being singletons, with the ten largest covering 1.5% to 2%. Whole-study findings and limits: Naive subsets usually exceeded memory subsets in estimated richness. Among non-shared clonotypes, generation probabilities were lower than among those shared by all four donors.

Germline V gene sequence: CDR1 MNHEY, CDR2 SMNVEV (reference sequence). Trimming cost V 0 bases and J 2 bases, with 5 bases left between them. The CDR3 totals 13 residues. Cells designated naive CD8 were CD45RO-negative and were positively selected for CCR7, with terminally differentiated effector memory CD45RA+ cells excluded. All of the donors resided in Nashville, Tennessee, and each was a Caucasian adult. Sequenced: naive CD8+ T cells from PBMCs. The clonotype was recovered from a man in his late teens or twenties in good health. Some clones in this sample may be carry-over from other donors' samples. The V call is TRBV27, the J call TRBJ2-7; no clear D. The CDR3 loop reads CASSLSLAYEQYF. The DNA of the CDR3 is TGTGCCAGCAGTTTATCACTGGCCTACGAGCAGTACTTC.